The sequence of this T cell receptor (beta chain) was determined in a study of blood T cell repertoires in COVID-19. Study as a whole: Donors in the United States, Italy and Spain gave samples during acute or convalescent COVID-19. Nucleic acid was either cDNA or gDNA, and it came from T cells, B-cell-depleted T cells, or PBMCs.

The table came from immunoSEQ multiplex PCR; TCRdb's copy has only in-frame clones and leaves some out. The sample includes some 120,000 clones, 84% of them seen just once. Germline V gene data show CDR1 as SGHKS and CDR2 as YYEKEE (reference sequence). CDR3 length: 15 amino acids. V was cut by 1 base and J by 4 bases, with 14 bases left in between. The TCR comes from a woman aged 30 to 39 who had recovered from COVID-19. J is TRBJ1-1 and V is TRBV5-5, with D possibly TRBD1 on 5 matching bases. The material sequenced was peripheral blood. The CDR3 here is CASSLWGQGSTEAFF. Here the CDR3 DNA reads TGTGCCAGCAGCTTGTGGGGCCAGGGCTCCACTGAAGCTTTCTTT. Variable domain in full (rest from reference TRBV5-5 and TRBJ1-1): DAGVTQSPTHLIKTRGQQVTLRCSPISGHKSVSWYQQVLGQGPQFIFQYYEKEERGRGNFPDRFSARQFPNYSSELNVNALLLGDSALYLCASSLWGQGSTEAFFGQGTRLTVV.